Sequencing of this T cell receptor beta chain was carried out in a study of a mutant IDH1 vaccine in newly diagnosed glioma. On the study more broadly: With temozolomide cycles, or 4-6 weeks after radiotherapy alone, vaccination was started. Treated individuals were approximately 60% male and roughly 40% female, averaging 40.4 years of age.

The CDR3 loop spans 16 amino acids. The germline gives CDR1 SGHRS, CDR2 YFSETQ. The V and J ends lost 3 bases and 3 bases respectively, with 16 bases between them. Of note for this clone: Antigen: not known.

The assay was immunoSEQ multiplex PCR, and TCRdb's table has in-frame clones only and misses some. Among about 60,000 clones, approximately 80% were seen once, and the ten largest hold approximately 4.1%. As for time point: week 35, safety follow-up. All doses held 300 ug of mutant IDH1 20-mer peptide, with topical imiquimod. The gene calls are TRBV5-1 and TRBJ1-3; D might be TRBD1 (5 bases). The source of this sequence is a man aged 30 to 39 with glioma. The sample consisted of PBMCs, taken from a glioma patient whose treatment included an IDH1 peptide vaccine. As DNA, the CDR3 is TGCGCCAGCAGCTCATCTAATCAGGGAAATGGAAACACCATATATTTT. This sequence encodes CASSSSNQGNGNTIYF.